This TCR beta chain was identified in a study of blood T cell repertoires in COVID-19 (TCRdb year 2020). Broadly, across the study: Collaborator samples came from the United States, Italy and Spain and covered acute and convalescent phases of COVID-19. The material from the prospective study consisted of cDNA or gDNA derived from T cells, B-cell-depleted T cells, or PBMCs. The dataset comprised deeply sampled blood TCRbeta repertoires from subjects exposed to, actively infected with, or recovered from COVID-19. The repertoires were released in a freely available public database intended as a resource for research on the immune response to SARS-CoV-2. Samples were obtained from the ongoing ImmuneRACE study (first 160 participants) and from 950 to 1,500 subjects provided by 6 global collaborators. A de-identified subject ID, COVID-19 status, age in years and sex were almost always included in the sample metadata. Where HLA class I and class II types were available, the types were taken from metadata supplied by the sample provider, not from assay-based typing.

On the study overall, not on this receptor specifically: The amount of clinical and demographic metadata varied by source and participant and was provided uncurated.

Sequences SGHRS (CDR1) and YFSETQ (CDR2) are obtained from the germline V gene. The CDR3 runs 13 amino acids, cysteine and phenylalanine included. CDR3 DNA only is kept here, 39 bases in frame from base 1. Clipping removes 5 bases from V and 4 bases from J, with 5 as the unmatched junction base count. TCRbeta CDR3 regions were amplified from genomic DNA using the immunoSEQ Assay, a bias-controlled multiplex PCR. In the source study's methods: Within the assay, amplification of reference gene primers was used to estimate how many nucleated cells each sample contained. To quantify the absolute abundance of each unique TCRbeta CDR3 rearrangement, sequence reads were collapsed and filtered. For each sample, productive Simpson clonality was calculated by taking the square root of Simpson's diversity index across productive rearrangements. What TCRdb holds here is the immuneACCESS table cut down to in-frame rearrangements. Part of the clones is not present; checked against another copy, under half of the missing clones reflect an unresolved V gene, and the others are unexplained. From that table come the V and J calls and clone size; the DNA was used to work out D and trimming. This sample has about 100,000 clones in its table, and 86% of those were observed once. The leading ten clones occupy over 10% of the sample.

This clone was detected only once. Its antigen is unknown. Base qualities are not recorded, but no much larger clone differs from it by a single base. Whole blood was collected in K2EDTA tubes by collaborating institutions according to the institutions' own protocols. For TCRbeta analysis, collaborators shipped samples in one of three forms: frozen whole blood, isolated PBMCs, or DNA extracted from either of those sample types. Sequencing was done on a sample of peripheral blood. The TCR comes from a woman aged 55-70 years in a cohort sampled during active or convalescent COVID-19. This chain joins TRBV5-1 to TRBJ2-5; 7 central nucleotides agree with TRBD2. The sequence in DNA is TGCGCCAGCAGGCAGACTAGCATAGAGACCCAGTACTTC. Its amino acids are CASRQTSIETQYF.